These 15 T cell receptor beta chains came from one sample sequenced in a study of T cell responses to AZD1222 COVID-19 vaccine. Only in-frame clones appear in the TCRdb table, and some are missing; sequencing was by immunoSEQ multiplex PCR. The table includes roughly 120,000 clones, around nine tenths detected once. Sequencing was performed on peripheral blood, taken on day 0 of AZD1222 vaccination. The origin of the receptors is an adult in good health.

The V and J genes are TRBV29-1 and TRBJ1-1; no definite D call. The CDR3 is 13 residues long. The V end lost 7 bases, the J end lost 1 base, and 13 bases lay between the germline ends. Germline V gene sequence: CDR1 SQVTM, CDR2 ANQGSEA. As DNA, the CDR3 is TGCAGCGGTCTCACGGCAGAGAACACTGAAGCTTTCTTT. Its protein product is CSGLTAENTEAFF.

This sequence joins TRBV6-5 and TRBJ1-2; TRBD1 aligns across 9 bases. The CDR3 has 15 amino acids. Germline-derived CDR1 and CDR2 are MNHEY and SVGAGI. V dropped 4 bases and J dropped 6; count of bases not matched to a gene: 9. In DNA form, the CDR3 reads TGTGCCAGCAGTTTTCACAGGGGGCAGGCCGATGGCTACACCTTC. Translated: CASSFHRGQADGYTF.

This chain links TRBV3-1 (or the pseudogene TRBV3-2) with TRBJ2-7; D may correspond to TRBD1 or TRBD2 (6 bases each). V lost 4 bases, J lost 3 bases, and 19 bases lay in between. The germline V gene encodes CDR1 LGHDT and CDR2 YNNKEL (reference sequence). The CDR3 is made up of 16 amino acids. CDR3 bases: TGTGCCAGCAGCCCGACCACTAGAGGGGGAGGCTACGAGCAGTACTTC. It codes for CASSPTTRGGGYEQYF.

In this sample, this clone turned up once. V and J are TRBV10-3 and TRBJ2-1; D not certain. V was pared by 4 bases and J by 3 bases, with 13 bases between. Germline V gives CDR1 ENHRY, CDR2 SYGVKD. This CDR3 has 15 residues. In nucleotides, the CDR3 is TGTGCCATCAGTGGGGAACGGAGCCTCTACAATGAGCAGTTCTTC. This encodes CAISGERSLYNEQFF.

This clone appeared once. The rearrangement joins TRBV13 to TRBJ2-5, with 10 nucleotides matching TRBD2. Trimming removed 3 bases from V and 5 bases from J; junction bases left unmatched: 9. The CDR3 consists of 16 residues. Germline lookup yields CDR1 PRHDT and CDR2 FYEKMQ (reference sequence). This CDR3 is CASSFILAGDRETQYF. The CDR3 DNA follows: TGTGCCAGCAGCTTCATTCTAGCGGGAGATCGGGAGACCCAGTACTTC. The entire variable domain, with the rest obtained from reference TRBV13 and TRBJ2-5, is as follows: AAGVIQSPRHLIKEKRETATLKCYPIPRHDTVYWYQQGPGQDPQFLISFYEKMQSDKGSIPDRFSAQQFSDYHSELNMSSLELGDSALYFCASSFILAGDRETQYFGPGTRLLVL.

The chain joins TRBV16 to TRBJ1-5; D gene uncertain. CDR3 length: 14 amino acids. Germline CDR1 reads KGHSY; CDR2 reads FQNENV. Deletions cut 4 bases from V and 0 bases from J, with 7 bases between. CDR3 region: CASSPQYSNQPQHF. CDR3 nucleotide sequence: TGTGCCAGCAGCCCCCAGTATAGCAATCAGCCCCAGCATTTT.

This sequence joins TRBV19 and TRBJ1-1, with D hard to call. V was clipped by 4 bases and J by 0 bases, with 9 bases between them. There are 14 residues in the CDR3. Per the germline V gene, CDR1 is LNHDA and CDR2 is SQIVND (reference sequence). The CDR3 DNA is TGTGCCAGTAGTAGGCCGAATTTGAACACTGAAGCTTTCTTT. It translates to CASSRPNLNTEAFF. Full variable domain (rest looked up from reference TRBV19 and TRBJ1-1): DGGITQSPKYLFRKEGQNVTLSCEQNLNHDAMYWYRQDPGQGLRLIYYSQIVNDFQKGDIAEGYSVSREKKESFPLTVTSAQKNPTAFYLCASSRPNLNTEAFFGQGTRLTVV.

This sequence joins TRBV2 and TRBJ2-7; D is unclear. The CDR3 contains 11 residues. Germline-derived CDR1 and CDR2 are SNHLY and FYNNEI. Trimming removed 7 bases at V and 1 base at J, with 5 bases between. The CDR3 DNA reads TGTGCCAGCAAGGTTTCCTACGAGCAGTACTTC. Its translation: CASKVSYEQYF.

The rearrangement uses TRBV2 and TRBJ1-2; 7 nucleotides match TRBD1. CDR1 is SNHLY, CDR2 FYNNEI, per germline. Unmatched junction bases numbered 4, after V lost 0 bases and J lost 3 bases. This CDR3 is 15 amino acids long. The CDR3 DNA follows: TGTGCCAGCAGTGAAGCGCTGGGACAGTACTATGGCTACACCTTC. Translated: CASSEALGQYYGYTF.

The chain links TRBV3-1 (or the pseudogene TRBV3-2) to TRBJ2-1; 8 bases align to TRBD2. V shed 10 bases and J 10 bases; nucleotides not matched to a gene: 15. This CDR3 has 14 residues. Germline assignment: CDR1 LGHDT and CDR2 YNNKEL (reference sequence). CDR3: CATSQGGGRREQFF. The DNA of the CDR3 is TGTGCCACCTCCCAAGGAGGCGGGAGGAGGGAGCAGTTCTTC.

The chain has TRBV18 and TRBJ1-5; no clear D gene. V shed 2 bases and J shed 8 bases, with 10 bases lying between them. The CDR3 covers 13 residues. Germline-derived CDR1 and CDR2 are KGHSH and LQKENI. CDR3 sequence (DNA): TGTGCCAGCTCACCAAGCGGCGAAAAGCCCCAGCATTTT. This gives the protein CASSPSGEKPQHF. The full variable domain, with the rest looked up from reference TRBV18 and TRBJ1-5, is NAGVMQNPRHLVRRRGQEARLRCSPMKGHSHVYWYRQLPEEGLKFMVYLQKENIIDESGMPKERFSAEFPKEGPSILRIQQVVRGDSAAYFCASSPSGEKPQHFGDGTRLSIL.

The V gene is TRBV5-6, the J gene TRBJ2-7; 11 bases are a match to TRBD1. The CDR3 is 17 amino acids. Germline CDR1 is SGHDT and CDR2 is YYEEEE. V lost 3 bases to trimming and J lost 1 base; unmatched junction nucleotides: 9. CDR3: CASSSLQGQGDSYEQYF. The CDR3 DNA is TGTGCCAGCAGCTCGCTCCAGGGACAGGGGGATTCCTACGAGCAGTACTTC. The variable domain in full, completed from reference TRBV5-6 and TRBJ2-7, reads DAGVTQSPTHLIKTRGQQVTLRCSPKSGHDTVSWYQQALGQGPQFIFQYYEEEERQRGNFPDRFSGHQFPNYSSELNVNALLLGDSALYLCASSSLQGQGDSYEQYFGPGTRLTVT.

The chain links TRBV27 to TRBJ1-1; D unresolved. The V gene lost 6 bases and the J gene lost 4 bases, with 6 bases spanning the gap. The V gene's germline CDR1 is MNHEY and CDR2 SMNVEV (reference sequence). This CDR3 contains 11 residues. The CDR3 DNA reads as TGTGCCAGCAGCGTCGGCACTGAAGCTTTCTTT. Translated, it gives CASSVGTEAFF.

CDR3 in DNA: TGTGCCACCAGTGGCGCGGGAGATGGAGATACGCAGTATTTT. Amino acids: CATSGAGDGDTQYF. This sequence joins TRBV24-1 and TRBJ2-3; 7 positions match TRBD2. This CDR3 spans 14 amino acids. The ends lost 5 bases at V and 5 bases at J; junction bases unmatched: 6. CDR1 and CDR2 from the germline V gene are KGHDR and SFDVKD.

This clone was counted a single time. The CDR3 DNA reads as TGTGCCAGCAGTGACCGGGAGGGGAACACTGGGGCCAACGTCCTGACTTTC. It is translated as CASSDREGNTGANVLTF. This chain links TRBV2 with TRBJ2-6; 8 bases agree with TRBD2. This CDR3 has 17 amino acids. Germline CDR1 and CDR2: SNHLY and FYNNEI. Trimming removed 3 bases from V and 2 bases from J; junction bases left unmatched: 6.